This is a list of T cell receptor beta chains from one sample in a study of blood T cell repertoires in COVID-19. Method: immunoSEQ multiplex PCR; TCRdb's copy keeps in-frame clones and lacks some. Here the sample spans over 90,000 clones, roughly 76% being singletons. The sequencing input was peripheral blood. Every receptor here comes from a man of 80 years or more with COVID-19, enrolled during active disease. Each CDR3 is given with its conserved first and last residue.

v_gene: TRBV5-4
len: 14
j_gene: TRBJ2-3
CDR3aa: CASSARTGEDTQYF

v_gene: TRBV29-1
len: 12
j_gene: TRBJ1-2
CDR3aa: CSGYRPNYGYTF

v_gene: TRBV11-2
len: 14
j_gene: TRBJ2-5
CDR3aa: CASSRPAVGETQYF

v_gene: TRBV4-3
len: 14
j_gene: TRBJ2-1
CDR3aa: CASSQDRNRAGQFF

v_gene: TRBV11-1
len: 15
j_gene: TRBJ2-5
CDR3aa: CASSLVKTAQETQYF

v_gene: TRBV19
len: 14
j_gene: TRBJ2-5
CDR3aa: CASSIGGSQETQYF

v_gene: TRBV11-2
len: 14
j_gene: TRBJ1-2
CDR3aa: CASSTTRTGKGYTF

v_gene: TRBV19
len: 15
j_gene: TRBJ2-2
CDR3aa: CASSIGGGYTGELFF

v_gene: TRBV5-1
len: 15
j_gene: TRBJ2-1
CDR3aa: CASSLAGGDYNEQFF

v_gene: TRBV30
len: 15
j_gene: TRBJ2-5
CDR3aa: CAWSVRGAGQETQYF

v_gene: TRBV7-9
len: 19
j_gene: TRBJ2-7
CDR3aa: CASSPRQSAGQGVTYEQYF

v_gene: TRBV4-3
len: 15
j_gene: TRBJ2-1
CDR3aa: CASSLQRGALNEQFF

v_gene: TRBV15
len: 15
j_gene: TRBJ2-2
CDR3aa: CATSRGDRNTGELFF

v_gene: TRBV9
len: 16
j_gene: TRBJ2-2
CDR3aa: CASTPRGSGRTGELFF

v_gene: TRBV27
len: 17
j_gene: TRBJ2-1
CDR3aa: CASSLSIRAGKYNEQFF

v_gene: TRBV18
len: 20
j_gene: TRBJ2-3
CDR3aa: CASSPPRTPTSPTSTDTQYF

v_gene: TRBV20-1
len: 14
j_gene: TRBJ1-6
CDR3aa: CSASKGVYNSPLHF

v_gene: TRBV19
len: 15
j_gene: TRBJ2-3
CDR3aa: CARRRTSASTDTQYF

v_gene: TRBV28
len: 15
j_gene: TRBJ1-2
CDR3aa: CASSSPGGSYQGYTF

v_gene: TRBV5-1
len: 16
j_gene: TRBJ2-7
CDR3aa: CASSLFSGGPESEQYF

v_gene: TRBV30
len: 14
j_gene: TRBJ1-1
CDR3aa: CAWSVATGVTEAFF

v_gene: TRBV13
len: 15
j_gene: TRBJ2-3
CDR3aa: CASSLTGGATDTQYF

v_gene: TRBV9
len: 16
j_gene: TRBJ2-7
CDR3aa: CASSVGASGRSYEQYF

v_gene: TRBV6-5
len: 13
j_gene: TRBJ1-5
CDR3aa: CASQIQGGQPQHF

v_gene: TRBV28
len: 16
j_gene: TRBJ1-5
CDR3aa: CASRPPGQGAGQPQHF

v_gene: TRBV5-4
len: 17
j_gene: TRBJ2-1
CDR3aa: CASSSPGGGVSDNEQFF

v_gene: TRBV29-1
len: 15
j_gene: TRBJ1-1
CDR3aa: CSVEGRGFWNTEAFF

v_gene: TRBV21-1
len: 15
j_gene: TRBJ1-1
CDR3aa: CASSRRQGMNTEAFF

v_gene: TRBV2
len: 14
j_gene: TRBJ2-6
CDR3aa: CASGGGLGANVLTF

v_gene: TRBV28
len: 15
j_gene: TRBJ1-2
CDR3aa: CASSFWGQSNYGYTF

v_gene: TRBV9
len: 10
j_gene: TRBJ1-4
CDR3aa: CASSDAVLFF

v_gene: TRBV4-3
len: 15
j_gene: TRBJ1-6
CDR3aa: CASSQSRGTNSPLHF

v_gene: TRBV10-3
len: 15
j_gene: TRBJ1-2
CDR3aa: CAISEAQGSNYGYTF

v_gene: TRBV7-8
len: 13
j_gene: TRBJ1-3
CDR3aa: CASSLGPGNTIYF

v_gene: TRBV9
len: 14
j_gene: TRBJ1-2
CDR3aa: CASSVAIGFEGYTF

v_gene: TRBV18
len: 15
j_gene: TRBJ2-7
CDR3aa: CASSPSGAVVYEQYF

v_gene: TRBV28
len: 15
j_gene: TRBJ1-6
CDR3aa: CASSLLKQGWSPLHF

v_gene: TRBV7-9
len: 19
j_gene: TRBJ1-4
CDR3aa: CASSLGRDRGHVTNEKLFF

v_gene: TRBV5-1
len: 14
j_gene: TRBJ2-7
CDR3aa: CASSSDRGAYEQYF

v_gene: TRBV9
len: 14
j_gene: TRBJ2-3
CDR3aa: CASSGAVRGYTQYF